This T cell receptor beta chain is from a study of T-cell reconstitution after alpha-beta-depleted transplantation in children. Unique molecular identifiers were incorporated into the prepared TCRbeta library. TCRdb ran MiXCR on the PCR reads and lists one entry per CDR3 protein. The table shows some 550,000 distinct CDR3 sequences, with 23% occurring only once. Germline V gene sequence: CDR1 LGHNA, CDR2 YSLEER. The CDR3 is 16 residues long. Trimming removed 3 bases from V and 5 bases from J; junction bases left unmatched: 10. This material consisted of PBMCs, mostly from graft donor cells, taken 360 days after TCRalphabeta/CD19-depleted stem cell transplant. This sequence joins TRBV4-3 and TRBJ2-3; 8 nucleotides match TRBD1. This TCR was recovered from a boy in the first two years of life who had a stem cell transplant for acute myeloid leukemia, so the T cells may come from the graft donor. CDR3 DNA sequence: TGCGCCAGCAGCCAGAGGACAGGGCGTGTTTTAGATACGCAGTATTTT. It is translated as CASSQRTGRVLDTQYF.